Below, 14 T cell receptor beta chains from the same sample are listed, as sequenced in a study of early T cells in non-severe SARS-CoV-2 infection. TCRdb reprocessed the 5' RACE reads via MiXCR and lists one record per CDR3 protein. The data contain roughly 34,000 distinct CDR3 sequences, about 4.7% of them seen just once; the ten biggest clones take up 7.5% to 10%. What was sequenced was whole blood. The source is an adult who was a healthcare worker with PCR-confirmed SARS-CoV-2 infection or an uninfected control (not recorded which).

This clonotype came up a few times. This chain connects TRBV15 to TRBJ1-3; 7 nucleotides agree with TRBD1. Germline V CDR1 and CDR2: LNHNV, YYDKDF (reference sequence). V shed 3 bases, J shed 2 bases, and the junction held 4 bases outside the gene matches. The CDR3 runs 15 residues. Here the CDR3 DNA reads TGTGCCACCAGCAGGAACAGGGGCGCTGGAAACACCATATATTTT. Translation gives CATSRNRGAGNTIYF.

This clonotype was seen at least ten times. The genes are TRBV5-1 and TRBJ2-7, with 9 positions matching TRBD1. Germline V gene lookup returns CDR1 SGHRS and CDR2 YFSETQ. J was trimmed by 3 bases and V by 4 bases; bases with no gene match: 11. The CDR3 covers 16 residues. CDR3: CASSLTTGGLSYEQYF. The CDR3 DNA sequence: TGCGCCAGCAGCCTAACCACAGGGGGCCTAAGCTACGAGCAGTACTTC.

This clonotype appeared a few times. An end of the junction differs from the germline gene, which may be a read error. CDR3 loop: CASSLVVSENTIYF. Written as DNA, the CDR3 is TGTGCCAGCAGCTTAGTAGTCTCTGAAAACACCATATATTTT. The V gene is TRBV7-8, the J gene TRBJ1-3; D call uncertain. The CDR3 has 14 residues. Looked up from germline, CDR1 is SGHVS and CDR2 is FQNEAQ. The variable domain in full, completed from reference TRBV7-8 and TRBJ1-3, reads GAGVSQSPRYKVAKRGQDVALRCDPISGHVSLFWYQQALGQGPEFLTYFQNEAQLDKSGLPSDRFFAERPEGSVSTLKIQRTQQEDSAVYLCASSLVVSENTIYFGEGSWLTVV.

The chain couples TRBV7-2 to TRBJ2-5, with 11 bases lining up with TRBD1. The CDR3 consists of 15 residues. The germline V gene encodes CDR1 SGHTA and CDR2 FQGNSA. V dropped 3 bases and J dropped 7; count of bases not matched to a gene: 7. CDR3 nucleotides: TGTGCCAGCAGCTTTGGGACAGGGGGGGAGCGGACCCAGTACTTC. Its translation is CASSFGTGGERTQYF.

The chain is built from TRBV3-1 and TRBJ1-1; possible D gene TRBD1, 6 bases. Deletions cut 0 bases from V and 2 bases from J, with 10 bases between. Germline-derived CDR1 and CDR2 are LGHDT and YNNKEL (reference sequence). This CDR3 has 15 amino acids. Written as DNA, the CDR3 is TGTGCCAGCAGCCAAGATTACAGGGCAAACACTGAAGCTTTCTTT. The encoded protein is CASSQDYRANTEAFF.

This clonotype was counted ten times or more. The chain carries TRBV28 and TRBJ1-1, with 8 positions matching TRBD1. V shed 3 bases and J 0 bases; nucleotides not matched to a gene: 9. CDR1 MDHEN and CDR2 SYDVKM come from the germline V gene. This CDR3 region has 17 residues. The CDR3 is CASSFYRQGPLNTEAFF. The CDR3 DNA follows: TGTGCCAGCAGTTTTTACAGACAGGGGCCCCTGAACACTGAAGCTTTCTTT. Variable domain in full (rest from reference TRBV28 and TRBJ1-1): DVKVTQSSRYLVKRTGEKVFLECVQDMDHENMFWYRQDPGLGLRLIYFSYDVKMKEKGDIPEGYSVSREKKERFSLILESASTNQTSMYLCASSFYRQGPLNTEAFFGQGTRLTVV.

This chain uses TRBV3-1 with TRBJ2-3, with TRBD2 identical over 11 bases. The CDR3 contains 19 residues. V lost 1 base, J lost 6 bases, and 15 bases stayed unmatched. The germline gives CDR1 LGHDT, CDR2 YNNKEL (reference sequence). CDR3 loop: CASSQGQALAGGLTDTQYF. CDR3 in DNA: TGTGCCAGCAGCCAAGGTCAGGCCCTAGCGGGGGGCCTCACGGATACGCAGTATTTT.

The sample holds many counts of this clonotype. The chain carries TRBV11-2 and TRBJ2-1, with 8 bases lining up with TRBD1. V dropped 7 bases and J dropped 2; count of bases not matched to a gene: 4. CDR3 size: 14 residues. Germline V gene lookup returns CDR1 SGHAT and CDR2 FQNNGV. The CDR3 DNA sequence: TGTGCCAGCATCAGACAGGGGCCCTACAATGAGCAGTTCTTC. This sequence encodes CASIRQGPYNEQFF.

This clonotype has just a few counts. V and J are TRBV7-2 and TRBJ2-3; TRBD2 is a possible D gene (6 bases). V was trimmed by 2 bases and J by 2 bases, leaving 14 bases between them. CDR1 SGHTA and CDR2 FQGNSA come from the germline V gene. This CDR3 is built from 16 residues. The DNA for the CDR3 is TGTGCCAGCAGCTTAAGGGCTCGGGGGACCACAGATACGCAGTATTTT. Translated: CASSLRARGTTDTQYF.

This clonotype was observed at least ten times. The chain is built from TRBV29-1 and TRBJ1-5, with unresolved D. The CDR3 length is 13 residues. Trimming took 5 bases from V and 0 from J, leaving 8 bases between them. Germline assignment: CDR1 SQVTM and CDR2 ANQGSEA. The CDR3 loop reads CSVTLASNQPQHF. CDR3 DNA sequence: TGCAGCGTTACATTAGCTAGCAATCAGCCCCAGCATTTT.

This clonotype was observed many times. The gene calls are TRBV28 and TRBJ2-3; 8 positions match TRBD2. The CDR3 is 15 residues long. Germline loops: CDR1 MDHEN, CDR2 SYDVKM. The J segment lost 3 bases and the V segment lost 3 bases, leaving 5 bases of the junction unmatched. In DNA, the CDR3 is TGTGCCAGCAGTTTGAGCGGGGGAAGAACAGATACGCAGTATTTT. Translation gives CASSLSGGRTDTQYF. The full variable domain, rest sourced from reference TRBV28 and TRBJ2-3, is DVKVTQSSRYLVKRTGEKVFLECVQDMDHENMFWYRQDPGLGLRLIYFSYDVKMKEKGDIPEGYSVSREKKERFSLILESASTNQTSMYLCASSLSGGRTDTQYFGPGTRLTVL.

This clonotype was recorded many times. CDR3 nucleotide sequence: TGTGCCAGCACCCCGATGTTGGGGGATAGCAATCAGCCCCAGCATTTT. Its protein is CASTPMLGDSNQPQHF. The chain carries TRBV6-6 and TRBJ1-5; the D gene is possibly TRBD1 (5 bases). V lost 7 bases and J lost 0, with 16 bases in between. The CDR3 contains 16 residues. Per germline, CDR1 MNHNY and CDR2 SVGAGI (reference sequence).

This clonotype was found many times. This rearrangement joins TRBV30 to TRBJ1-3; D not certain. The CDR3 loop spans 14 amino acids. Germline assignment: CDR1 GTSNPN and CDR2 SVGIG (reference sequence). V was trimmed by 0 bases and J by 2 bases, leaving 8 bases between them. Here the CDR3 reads CAWSVGGPGNTIYF. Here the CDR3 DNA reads TGTGCCTGGAGTGTAGGAGGGCCTGGAAACACCATATATTTT.

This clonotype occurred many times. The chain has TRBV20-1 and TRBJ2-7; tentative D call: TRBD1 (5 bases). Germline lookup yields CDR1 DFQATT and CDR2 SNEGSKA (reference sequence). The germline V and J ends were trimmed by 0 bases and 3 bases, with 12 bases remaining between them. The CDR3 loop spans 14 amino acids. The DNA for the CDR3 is TGCAGTGCTAGAGATGATTCCGACAGCTACGAGCAGTACTTC. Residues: CSARDDSDSYEQYF.